This T cell receptor beta chain was identified in a study of PD-1 blockade in classical Hodgkin lymphoma. Study results and limitations: Some patients began nivolumab under 1 year after ASCT. These patients were excluded from later analyses. Compared with baseline, CD4+ but not CD8+ TCR diversity had risen significantly by C4D1. The origin of the repertoire differences remains undefined, with disease activity or prior therapy as possible causes.

CDR3 length: 15 amino acids. With 2 bases removed from V and 3 bases from J, the gap between germline ends came to 13 bases. The germline V gene has CDR1 KGHSH and CDR2 LQKENI. The time point was: cycle 4 day 1 (C4D1), after less than seven weeks of nivolumab. Every patient had relapsed following autologous stem cell transplantation, and cohorts differed in brentuximab vedotin exposure. Produced via immunoSEQ multiplex PCR; TCRdb's table is partial and in-frame only. The repertoire holds tens of thousands of clones, with approximately 90% as singletons. Of note for this clone: The antigen remains undetermined.

The V gene is TRBV18, the J gene TRBJ1-1; the D is unclear. The specimen comprised peripheral blood mononuclear cells (PBMCs), sampled before the fourth cycle of nivolumab. The TCR sequence derives from a human donor with classical Hodgkin lymphoma. CDR3 region: CASSPLPDIHTEAFF. In nucleotides, the CDR3 is TGTGCCAGCTCACCATTACCCGACATCCACACTGAAGCTTTCTTT.